This T cell receptor beta chain was captured in a study of shared clonotypes between healthy human individuals. Looking at the study overall: Used for every donor were three CD4 naive, three CD4 memory, two CD8 naive and one CD8 memory plate.

Overall study findings and caveats: Generally, naive subsets came out with larger estimated richness than memory subsets.

Memory CD4+ cells were the fraction left after CD45RA+ naive selection. Comment on this clone: The antigen remains undetermined.

Per sorted-subset replicate PCR, input was around 200 ng DNA, representing roughly 28,000 T cell genomes. Data came from immunoSEQ multiplex PCR; TCRdb stores just in-frame clones and leaves some out. The sample contains roughly 2,500,000 clones, 93% of which appear only once. The CDR3 totals 14 residues. Per germline, CDR1 MDHEN and CDR2 SYDVKM. The V and J ends lost 5 bases and 6 bases respectively, with 13 bases between them. This chain connects TRBV28 to TRBJ2-2; D call uncertain. Sequencing used naive CD4+ T cells from PBMCs. Subset meaning: CD45RA+ positively selected. This clonotype originated in a man aged 18 to 29 in good health. Some clones in this sample may be carry-over from other donors' samples. CDR3 loop: CASSSVPGPGELFF. The CDR3 nucleotides read TGTGCCAGCAGTAGCGTCCCGGGTCCCGGGGAGCTGTTTTTT. The full variable domain, in which reference TRBV28 and TRBJ2-2 provide the parts outside the CDR3, is DVKVTQSSRYLVKRTGEKVFLECVQDMDHENMFWYRQDPGLGLRLIYFSYDVKMKEKGDIPEGYSVSREKKERFSLILESASTNQTSMYLCASSSVPGPGELFFGEGSRLTVL.